These 14 T cell receptor beta chains were all obtained from the same sample, sequenced in a study of identical twins. In TCRdb, the 5' RACE reads were re-called with MiXCR into one record per CDR3 protein. The data hold some 760,000 distinct CDR3 sequences, with about 20% observed a single time. Another study also made use of these data, one on T cells expressing NK-cell markers.

Source material: PBMCs. Source of these receptors: a young woman in good health.

This clonotype was recorded a few times. V is TRBV9 and J is TRBJ2-1, with no clear D. Deletions cut 4 bases from V and 7 bases from J, with 15 bases between. Germline CDR1 is SGDLS and CDR2 is YYNGEE. CDR3 length: 14 residues. DNA for the CDR3: TGTGCCAGCAGCCTCGGACCGCCTGGGAATGAGCAGTTCTTC. It codes for CASSLGPPGNEQFF.

This clonotype was seen a handful of times. The chain recombines TRBV5-5 with TRBJ2-3, with unresolved D. V was pared by 2 bases and J by 5 bases, with 21 bases between. The germline V gene has CDR1 SGHKS and CDR2 YYEKEE (reference sequence). This CDR3 has 17 residues. CDR3 bases: TGTGCCAGCAGCTTCAATAGATATCTAGTGCCACGAGATACGCAGTATTTT. Residues: CASSFNRYLVPRDTQYF.

The table lists this clonotype with a few counts. The chain couples TRBV14 to TRBJ2-7, with D perhaps matching TRBD1 (6 bases). This CDR3 has 12 amino acids. Per the germline V gene, CDR1 is SGHDN and CDR2 is FVKESK. The ends were cut back, 3 bases at V and 6 bases at J, with 9 bases in the middle. The CDR3 reads CASSQQGPEQYF. Here the CDR3 DNA reads TGTGCCAGCAGCCAGCAGGGGCCCGAGCAGTACTTC.

V and J are TRBV5-1 and TRBJ2-2; 11 bases align to TRBD2. The CDR3 totals 16 residues. The J segment lost 5 bases and the V segment lost 4 bases, leaving 7 bases of the junction unmatched. CDR1 and CDR2 (germline): SGHRS, YFSETQ. The CDR3 region is CASSVTSGEGTGELFF. CDR3 coding DNA: TGCGCCAGCAGCGTGACTAGCGGGGAAGGTACCGGGGAGCTGTTTTTT.

CDR3 amino acids: CASSSVRTWPPLGYTF. The DNA of the CDR3 is TGTGCCAGCAGCTCCGTTCGGACTTGGCCCCCCCTGGGCTACACCTTC. The J gene is TRBJ1-2, the V gene TRBV7-2; D remains unclear. The V gene lost 4 bases and the J gene lost 8 bases, with 23 bases spanning the gap. The germline V gene encodes CDR1 SGHTA and CDR2 FQGNSA. CDR3 length: 16 residues.

This chain uses TRBV10-3 with TRBJ2-7, with TRBD2 matching over 8 bases. J was trimmed by 6 bases and V by 6 bases; bases with no gene match: 13. The CDR3 is 15 amino acids. Germline V CDR1 and CDR2: ENHRY, SYGVKD. CDR3 in DNA: TGTGCCATCAGCCACTTGAGCGGGAGACCGACCGAGCAGTACTTC. It is translated as CAISHLSGRPTEQYF.

This clonotype has a handful of counts. The chain uses TRBV12-3 or TRBV12-4 and TRBJ2-2; a possible D gene is TRBD2 (5 bases). The CDR3 has 14 residues. Trimming left V 3 bases short and J 6 bases short, with 11 bases between. Written as DNA, the CDR3 is TGTGCCAGCAGTTTTGGTCTAGCCTCCGGGGAGCTGTTTTTT. This codes for CASSFGLASGELFF.

This clonotype has a handful of counts. V is TRBV20-1 and J is TRBJ2-7; 11 bases fit TRBD1. J lost 0 bases, V lost 1 base, and 2 bases had no gene match. The CDR3 is 15 amino acids. CDR1 DFQATT and CDR2 SNEGSKA come from the germline V gene (reference sequence). The CDR3 nucleotides read TGCAGTGCTAGAGTCGGACAGGGGGCCTCCTACGAGCAGTACTTC. Translated, it gives CSARVGQGASYEQYF.

This clonotype was detected only a few times. The chain carries TRBV20-1 and TRBJ1-2, with 9 bases that match TRBD1. Looked up from germline, CDR1 is DFQATT and CDR2 is SNEGSKA (reference sequence). The CDR3 contains 13 residues. CDR3 protein: CSASGQGYYGYTF. The CDR3 DNA reads as TGCAGCGCTTCGGGACAGGGCTACTATGGCTACACCTTC.

This chain joins TRBV4-3 and TRBJ2-1; 9 bases fit TRBD2. There are 15 residues in the CDR3. Trimming removed 7 bases from V and 8 bases from J; junction bases left unmatched: 12. Germline CDR1 reads LGHNA; CDR2 reads YSLEER. The CDR3 DNA reads as TGCGCCAGCACCTTACGACTAGCGGCTATGGATGAGCAGTTCTTC. This gives the protein CASTLRLAAMDEQFF.

V is TRBV12-5 and J is TRBJ2-1; 10 nucleotides align to TRBD2. The CDR3 has 18 amino acids. Germline CDR1 LGHNT, CDR2 FRNRAP. V lost 0 bases to trimming and J lost 1 base; unmatched junction nucleotides: 6. The CDR3 sequence is CASGLVVTSGESYNEQFF. The CDR3 nucleotides read TGTGCTAGTGGTTTGGTTGTAACTAGCGGGGAATCCTACAATGAGCAGTTCTTC.

At least ten counts were recorded for this clonotype. CDR3 DNA: TGTGCCAGCAGTTACCTCCTCAAGGGTGAGGCTTTCTTT. Protein: CASSYLLKGEAFF. The chain joins TRBV6-5 to TRBJ1-1, with D unresolved. Trimming pared 2 bases from V and 11 bases from J, leaving 15 bases between. The germline gives CDR1 MNHEY, CDR2 SVGAGI. CDR3 length: 13 amino acids.

V gene TRBV3-1 combines with J gene TRBJ1-1; D unresolved. The CDR3 sequence is 13 residues long. Deletions cut 2 bases from V and 5 bases from J, with 9 bases between. Germline CDR1 LGHDT, CDR2 YNNKEL (reference sequence). The CDR3 sequence is CASSQRRKTEAFF. DNA for the CDR3: TGTGCCAGCAGCCAACGCAGAAAGACTGAAGCTTTCTTT.

This chain uses TRBV12-3 or TRBV12-4 with TRBJ2-3; D ambiguous. Trimming left V 3 bases short and J 9 bases short, with 10 bases between. This CDR3 is 12 amino acids long. CDR3 bases: TGTGCCAGCAGTTTGCCCGGCGCAACGCAGTATTTT. It encodes CASSLPGATQYF.